These T cell receptor beta chains were read from a single sample in a study of shared T cell receptors in the human thymus. Libraries were prepared by immunoSEQ multiplex PCR; TCRdb keeps only in-frame clonotypes and omits some of them. The sample contains approximately 730,000 clones, over 75% of which appear only once. The same sample was also studied in work on human thymus T cells.

Sequencing used thymocytes. These receptors came from a girl younger than two with a congenital heart defect. CDR3s leave out the opening cysteine and the closing phenylalanine or tryptophan. The order of the fields is J gene, V gene, CDR3 protein.

>TRBJ2-7|TRBV5-1
ASSLPDRFYEQY
>TRBJ1-6|TRBV28
ASSFEGGSSPLH
>TRBJ2-1|TRBV6-5
ASRTDRRVNEQF
>TRBJ1-2|TRBV6-1
ASSVTGSSGYT
>TRBJ2-5|TRBV29-1
SVEQGQETQY
>TRBJ1-5|TRBV27
ASSGCGGQPQH
>TRBJ2-7|TRBV7-9
ASSFRGEQY
>TRBJ2-1|TRBV7-2
ASSPWTSGGANEQF
>TRBJ2-7|TRBV10-2
ASTHRDRDSYEQY
>TRBJ1-6|TRBV28
ASRHSNRGQPPLH
>TRBJ1-4|TRBV7-9
ASSPKGTGTIEKLF
>TRBJ2-7|TRBV7-8
ASSLVGDRASYEQY
>TRBJ1-2|TRBV6-1
ASSQRRGYGYT
>TRBJ2-7|TRBV5-1
ASSLDGAGIDFYEQY
>TRBJ1-4|TRBV2
ATDIRGKAEKLF
>TRBJ1-6|TRBV19
ASSMPPDRGSPLH
>TRBJ2-7|TRBV2
ASSAEPLVYEQY
>TRBJ1-4|TRBV30
AWRSPEKLF
>TRBJ2-2|TRBV7-8
ASSPRLGLTNTGELF
>TRBJ2-5|TRBV25-1
ASSGGDQAVQETQY
>TRBJ1-2|TRBV5-5
ASSLPGGQRGYT
>TRBJ1-4|TRBV27
ASSSEGEWEKLF
>TRBJ1-2|TRBV7-9
ASGNTQLSYGYT
>TRBJ2-7|TRBV7-3
ASSLSQGNEQY
>TRBJ2-5|TRBV28
ASGDSYQETQY
>TRBJ1-2|TRBV6-6
ASSPGGTLLVYGYT
>TRBJ1-5|TRBV18
ASSPPGQLFNQPQH
>TRBJ2-6|TRBV6-1
ASSEARGGQSIRANVLT
>TRBJ1-4|TRBV7-6
ASSSPRVANEKLF
>TRBJ1-2|TRBV4-3
ASSPQVSDYGYT
>TRBJ2-2|TRBV5-1
ASERTGTGELF
>TRBJ1-2|TRBV29-1
SVEDSSRQDPPEYGYT
>TRBJ1-1|TRBV27
ASSKDRGPSTEAF
>TRBJ2-1|TRBV7-6
ASSCRLAGAHNEQF
>TRBJ1-1|TRBV7-2
ASSLPVLNTEAF
>TRBJ2-6|TRBV5-4
ASSKLGAGANVLT
>TRBJ1-4|TRBV5-5
ASSPDRSREKLF
>TRBJ2-3|TRBV9
ASSVDLAGGQHTQY
>TRBJ1-5|TRBV2
ASSEETGNQPQH
>TRBJ1-3|TRBV7-6
ASSPDVWDRGNTIY
>TRBJ1-5|TRBV6-1
ASSPGTVNQPQH
>TRBJ1-2|TRBV2
ASGHPGTGGPSNYGYT
>TRBJ1-2|TRBV28
ASRSRGQGYT
>TRBJ2-3|TRBV7-9
ASSHTSQQGPSTDTQY
>TRBJ1-2|TRBV18
ASSPKRDSYGYT
>TRBJ2-1|TRBV7-9
ASSFTSGGAGTYNEQF